The source of this TCR beta chain is a study of identical twins. Study-level results: Recombination models fit unrelated individuals' TCR alpha sharing but underestimated twins'. The conclusions drew on cross-sectional statistical analysis instead of tracking the same donors.

A template switching step contributed a universal primer site, while unique molecular identifiers were present in the cDNA. TCRdb independently ran MiXCR on the 5' RACE reads; one entry per CDR3 protein. The sample has around 1.7 million distinct CDR3 sequences; around 33% are singletons. As to this clonotype: Its antigen is unidentified.

Trimming shortened V by 3 bases and J by 7 bases, and 19 bases separated the two germline ends. This CDR3 is 15 amino acids long. The V and J genes are TRBV12-3 or TRBV12-4 and TRBJ2-7; no clear D. This receptor was identified in a newborn girl in good health. What was sequenced was cord blood. CDR3 DNA: TGTGCCAGCAGTTTGAGGACCAAGCCCTACAATGAGCAGTACTTC. Translating gives CASSLRTKPYNEQYF.